Sequencing of this T cell receptor (beta chain) was carried out in a study of T cell responses to AZD1222 COVID-19 vaccine (dated by TCRdb to the early 2020s). With regard to the full study: A total of roughly 240 trial participants underwent TCR sequencing, of whom nearly 210 received two doses of AZD1222 and 26 received two doses of the MenACWY control vaccine. Trial participants were enrolled by age into 18-55, 56-69 and 70-plus year subgroups, with around 150, 28 and 57 TCR-sequenced participants respectively.

The junction shows trimming of 5 bases on V and 4 bases on J, plus 14 bases between the germline ends. As encoded in the germline V gene (reference sequence), CDR1 is SGHAT while CDR2 is FQDESV. The CDR3 covers 14 residues, taking in both the cysteine and the phenylalanine. The sequence is cut down to CDR3 DNA, 42 bases in frame from base 1. What the study reported, not specific to this receptor: The vaccine-associated CD4 TCRs covered the entire spike protein, and the dominant responses fell in regions 160-218 and 743-854. Most participants were white British and females outnumbered males, and the authors suggested that clonal diversity may have been underestimated. Spike-specific TCR breadth and depth rose significantly after two AZD1222 doses compared with day 0 and with MenACWY recipients. Conclusions about previously exposed vaccinees are limited, since just a handful of AZD1222 recipients were seropositive for SARS-CoV-2 at baseline. The 56-69-year group was small, and its depth increase did not reach significance, likely because of low power. Reportedly, close to half of the unique spike-specific TCRs recognized epitopes lying outside the regions that are mutated in the B.1.351 and B.1.1.7 variants. Because no day 14 peak-response samples were available, the repertoires could be characterized only after the peak T cell response.

The CDR3 regions of human TCRbeta chains were analyzed by immunosequencing. Turning to the authors' computational methods: TCRs in the repertoires were compared against a reference library of SARS-CoV-2-specific TCRs that had been generated with the MIRA antigen-specificity platform. Breadth meant the fraction of unique TCRs that were SARS-CoV-2-associated, whereas depth meant the fraction of total T cells that were SARS-CoV-2-associated. Using the MIRA data, every spike-specific TCR was mapped to the spike region that the TCR reacted to and assigned to either a CD4 or a CD8 class. Log10-transformed breadth and depth values were compared by one-way ANOVA with Sidak's multiple comparisons tests. The source is immuneACCESS, and TCRdb retained only in-frame sequences with V and J called. Part of the clones is not carried over; for the studies checked, unresolved V genes explain less than half of this, and the remainder is unexplained. Clone size and V and J calls were adopted from that table, with D and trimming inferred from the DNA. The sample table records about 160,000 clones; around nine tenths of these occur just once. The top ten hold about 4.3% of the sample.

Reading the label with the study, this specimen's time point is: about 28 days (+/-7) after the second vaccine dose. AZD1222 recipients with second doses at about 4 weeks or about 12 weeks were pooled, because spike-specific TCR depth and breadth did not differ between schedules. Vaccinee samples came from UK trials COV001 and COV002, including a single-blind randomized controlled phase 2/3 trial of AZD1222 (ChAdOx1 nCoV-19) in healthy adults. Trial participant PBMC samples were collected at day 0 and day 28 after the second dose for TCRbeta chain sequencing. About this clone: Its antigen is unknown. Nothing much larger sits one base from this clone, and base qualities are not available.

The chain joins TRBV11-1 to TRBJ1-2, with no confident D gene call. The sample in question was peripheral blood, obtained 28 days after the second AZD1222 dose. The receptor was derived from an adult who received the AZD1222 COVID-19 vaccine. At the DNA level, the sequence is TGTGCCAGCAGCCCTTTCGACGAAATCTATGGCTACACCTTC. It translates as CASSPFDEIYGYTF.